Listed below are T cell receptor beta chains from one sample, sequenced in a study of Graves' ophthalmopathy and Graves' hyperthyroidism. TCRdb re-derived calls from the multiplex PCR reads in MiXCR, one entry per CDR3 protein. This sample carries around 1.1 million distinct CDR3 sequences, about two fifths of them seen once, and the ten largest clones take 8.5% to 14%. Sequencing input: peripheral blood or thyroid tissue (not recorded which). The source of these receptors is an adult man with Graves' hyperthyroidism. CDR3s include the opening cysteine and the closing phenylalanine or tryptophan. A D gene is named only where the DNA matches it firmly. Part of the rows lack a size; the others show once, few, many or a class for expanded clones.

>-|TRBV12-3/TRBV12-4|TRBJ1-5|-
CASSGGEGSNQPQHF
TGTGCCAGCAGTGGGGGGGAAGGTAGCAATCAGCCCCAGCATTTT
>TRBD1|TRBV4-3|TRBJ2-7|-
CASSQVTGGPYEQYF
TGCGCCAGCAGCCAAGTTACAGGGGGCCCCTACGAGCAGTACTTC
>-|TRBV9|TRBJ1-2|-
CANSVVFGAGYTF
TGTGCCAACAGCGTAGTATTTGGGGCTGGCTACACCTTC
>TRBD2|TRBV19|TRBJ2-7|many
CASGRAMSYEQYF
TGTGCCAGTGGGAGGGCGATGAGCTACGAGCAGTACTTC
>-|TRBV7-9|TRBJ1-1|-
CASSLDTGAFF
TGTGCCAGCAGCTTAGATACTGGAGCTTTCTTT
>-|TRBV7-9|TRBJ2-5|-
CASSLSGTETQYF
TGTGCCAGCAGCTTGTCGGGTACGGAGACCCAGTACTTC
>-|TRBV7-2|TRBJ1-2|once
CASTDGRGGAVYGYTF
TGTGCCAGCACCGATGGGAGGGGGGGCGCTGTCTATGGCTACACCTTC
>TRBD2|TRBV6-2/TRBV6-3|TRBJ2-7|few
CASREAGLYEQYF
TGTGCCAGTAGGGAAGCGGGACTCTACGAGCAGTACTTC
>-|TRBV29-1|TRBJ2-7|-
CSSPGTRSSYEQYF
TGCAGCAGCCCGGGGACTCGAAGCTCCTACGAGCAGTACTTC
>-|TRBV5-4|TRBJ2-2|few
CASQVQGGTGELFF
TGTGCCAGCCAAGTCCAGGGGGGAACCGGGGAGCTGTTTTTT
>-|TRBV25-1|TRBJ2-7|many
CASRRDSDEQYF
TGTGCCAGCAGGAGGGATAGTGACGAGCAGTACTTC
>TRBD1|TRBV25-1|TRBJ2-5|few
CASSERAGGETQYF
TGTGCCAGCAGTGAACGGGCAGGGGGTGAGACCCAGTACTTC
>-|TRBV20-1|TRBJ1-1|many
CSARDHIGTVGTEAFF
TGCAGTGCTAGAGACCACATAGGGACCGTGGGGACTGAAGCTTTCTTT
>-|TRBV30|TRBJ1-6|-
CAWSSSPNSPLHF
TGTGCCTGGAGTAGTTCACCGAATTCACCCCTCCACTTT
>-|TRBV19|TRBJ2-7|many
CASSIGIGEQYF
TGTGCCAGTAGTATAGGAATAGGCGAGCAGTACTTC
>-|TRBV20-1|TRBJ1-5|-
CSASQQGFSNQPQHF
TGCAGTGCCAGCCAACAGGGTTTTAGCAATCAGCCCCAGCATTTT
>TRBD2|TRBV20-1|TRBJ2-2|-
CSARDALAGGGNTGELFF
TGCAGTGCTAGAGATGCTCTAGCGGGAGGGGGGAACACCGGGGAGCTGTTTTTT
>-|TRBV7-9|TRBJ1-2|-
CASSGETRGYTF
TGTGCCAGCAGCGGCGAGACAAGAGGCTACACCTTC
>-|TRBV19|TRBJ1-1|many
CASSHRVGNTEAFF
TGTGCCAGTAGTCACAGGGTCGGAAATACTGAAGCTTTCTTT
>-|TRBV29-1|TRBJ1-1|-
CSVQRVAMNTKAFF
TGCAGCGTCCAGAGGGTCGCGATGAACACTAAAGCTTTCTTT
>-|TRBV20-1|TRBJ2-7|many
CSASDSEWSEQYF
TGCAGTGCTAGTGATAGCGAGTGGTCCGAGCAGTACTTC
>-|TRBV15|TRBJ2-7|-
CATSSIGYEQYF
TGTGCCACCAGCAGTATCGGCTACGAGCAGTACTTC
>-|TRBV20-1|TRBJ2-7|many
CSARGQLSSYEQYF
TGCAGTGCTAGAGGACAGCTAAGCTCCTACGAGCAGTACTTC
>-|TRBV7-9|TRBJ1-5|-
CASSWASQETQHF
TGTGCCAGCAGCTGGGCAAGCCAAGAGACCCAGCATTTT
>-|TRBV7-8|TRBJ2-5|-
CASSPDRGLGETQYF
TGTGCCAGCAGCCCCGACCGGGGCCTAGGGGAGACCCAGTACTTC
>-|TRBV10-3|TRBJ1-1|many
CAISEPTVMNTEAFF
TGTGCCATCAGTGAGCCTACAGTTATGAACACTGAAGCTTTCTTT
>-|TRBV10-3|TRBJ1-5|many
CAISESYGNQPQHF
TGTGCCATCAGTGAGTCTTATGGAAATCAGCCCCAGCATTTT
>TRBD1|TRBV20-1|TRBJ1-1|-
CSATGGAGRTEAFF
TGCAGTGCTACAGGGGGCGCCGGGAGAACTGAAGCTTTCTTT
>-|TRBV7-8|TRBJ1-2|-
CARSVDSGGYGYTF
TGTGCCCGCAGCGTTGATTCGGGGGGTTATGGCTACACCTTC
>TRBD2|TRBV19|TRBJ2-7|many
CASSRGSYDEQYF
TGTGCCAGTAGTCGCGGGAGTTACGACGAGCAGTACTTC
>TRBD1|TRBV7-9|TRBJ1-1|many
CASSSATGDTEAFF
TGTGCCAGCAGCTCCGCAACAGGGGACACTGAAGCTTTCTTT
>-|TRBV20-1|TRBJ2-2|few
CSAPGWGPNTGELFF
TGCAGTGCCCCAGGCTGGGGGCCCAACACCGGGGAGCTGTTTTTT
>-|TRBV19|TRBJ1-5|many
CASSMGWANQPQHF
TGTGCCAGTAGTATGGGATGGGCAAATCAGCCCCAGCATTTT
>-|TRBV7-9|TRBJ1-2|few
CASSSETTLSNYGYTF
TGTGCCAGCAGCTCGGAGACGACACTATCTAACTATGGCTACACCTTC
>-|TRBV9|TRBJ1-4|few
CASSVEALGTNEKLFF
TGTGCCAGCAGCGTAGAGGCGTTGGGAACTAATGAAAAACTGTTTTTT
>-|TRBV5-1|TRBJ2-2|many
CASSLSGFTDTGELFF
TGCGCCAGCAGCTTGTCGGGGTTCACGGACACCGGGGAGCTGTTTTTT
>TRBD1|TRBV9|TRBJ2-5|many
CASSVDRGFGETQYF
TGTGCCAGCAGCGTAGACAGGGGCTTTGGAGAGACCCAGTACTTC
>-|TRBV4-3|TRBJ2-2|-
CASSQTWSGSGELFF
TGCGCCAGCAGCCAGACCTGGTCTGGGTCCGGGGAGCTGTTTTTT
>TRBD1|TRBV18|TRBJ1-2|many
CASSSPGQPYGYTF
TGTGCCAGCTCATCCCCGGGACAGCCCTATGGCTACACCTTC
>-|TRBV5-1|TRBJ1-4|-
CASSVTGYANEKLFF
TGCGCCAGCAGCGTGACAGGCTACGCTAATGAAAAACTGTTTTTT
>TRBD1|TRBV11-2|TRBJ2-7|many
CASSLGLGQGSYEQYF
TGTGCCAGCAGCTTAGGCCTGGGACAGGGGTCGTACGAGCAGTACTTC
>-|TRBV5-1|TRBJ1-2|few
CASSWEPLQSYGYTF
TGCGCCAGCAGCTGGGAACCCTTGCAATCCTATGGCTACACCTTC
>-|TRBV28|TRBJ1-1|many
CASSFQNTEAFF
TGTGCCAGCAGTTTCCAAAACACTGAAGCTTTCTTT
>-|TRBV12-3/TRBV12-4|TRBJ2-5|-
CASSLRFGLGETQYF
TGTGCCAGCAGTTTAAGGTTTGGATTAGGAGAGACCCAGTACTTC
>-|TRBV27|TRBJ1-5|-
CASSLYPPTGSNQPQHF
TGTGCCAGCAGTTTATACCCCCCCACAGGGTCCAATCAGCCCCAGCATTTT
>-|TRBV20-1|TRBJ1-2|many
CSARGGNYGYTF
TGCAGTGCTAGAGGGGGAAACTATGGCTACACCTTC
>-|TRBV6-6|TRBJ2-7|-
CASGPEAYEQYF
TGTGCCAGCGGTCCAGAGGCCTACGAGCAGTACTTC
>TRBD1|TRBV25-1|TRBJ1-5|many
CASSFDPGQGIGDGQPQHF
TGTGCCAGCAGTTTCGACCCGGGACAGGGGATCGGGGACGGTCAGCCCCAGCATTTT
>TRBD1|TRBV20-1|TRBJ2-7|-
CSAKGGTGVLTYEQYF
TGCAGTGCTAAAGGGGGGACAGGGGTCCTCACCTACGAGCAGTACTTC
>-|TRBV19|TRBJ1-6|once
CASSMGAYNSPLHF
TGTGCCAGTAGTATGGGGGCCTATAATTCACCCCTCCACTTT
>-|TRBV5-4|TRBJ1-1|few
CASSPGTLLNTEAFF
TGTGCCAGCAGCCCAGGGACCCTTTTGAACACTGAAGCTTTCTTT
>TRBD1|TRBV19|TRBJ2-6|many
CASRDGGQGKSGANVLTF
TGTGCCAGTAGAGATGGGGGACAGGGGAAATCTGGGGCCAACGTCCTGACTTTC
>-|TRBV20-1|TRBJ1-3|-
CSARLAGGSPSF
TGCAGTGCTAGACTAGCGGGGGGCTCCCCGAGCTTT
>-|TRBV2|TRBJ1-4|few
CASSARAGGGEKLFF
TGTGCCAGCAGTGCCCGGGCTGGGGGAGGGGAAAAACTGTTTTTT
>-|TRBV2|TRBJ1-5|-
CASRGRVPFQPEHF
TGTGCCAGCAGGGGCAGGGTCCCGTTTCAGCCCGAGCATTTT
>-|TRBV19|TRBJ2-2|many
CASSIGPNTGELFF
TGTGCCAGTAGTATCGGACCAAACACCGGGGAGCTGTTTTTT
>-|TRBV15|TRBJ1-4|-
CATSRGQTNEKLFF
TGTGCCACCAGCAGAGGACAGACTAATGAAAAACTGTTTTTT
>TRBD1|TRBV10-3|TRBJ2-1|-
CAISPGQGQYNEQFF
TGTGCCATCAGTCCGGGACAGGGGCAATACAATGAGCAGTTCTTC
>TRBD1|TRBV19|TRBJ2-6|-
CASQTGARSGANVLTF
TGTGCCTCGCAGACAGGGGCACGCTCTGGGGCCAACGTCCTGACTTTC
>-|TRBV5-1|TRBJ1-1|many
CASSLVSGVMNTEAFF
TGCGCCAGCAGCTTGGTGTCAGGGGTAATGAACACTGAAGCTTTCTTT